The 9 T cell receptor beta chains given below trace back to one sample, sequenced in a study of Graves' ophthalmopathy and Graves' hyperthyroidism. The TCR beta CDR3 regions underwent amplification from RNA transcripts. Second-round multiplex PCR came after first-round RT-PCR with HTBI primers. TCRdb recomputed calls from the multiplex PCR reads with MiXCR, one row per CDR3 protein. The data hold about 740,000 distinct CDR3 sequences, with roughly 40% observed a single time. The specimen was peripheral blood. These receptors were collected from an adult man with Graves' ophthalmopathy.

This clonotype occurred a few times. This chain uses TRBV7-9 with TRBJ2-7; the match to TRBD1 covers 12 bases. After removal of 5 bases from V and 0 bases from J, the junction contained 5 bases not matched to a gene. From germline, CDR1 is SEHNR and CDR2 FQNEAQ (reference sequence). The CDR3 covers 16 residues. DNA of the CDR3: TGTGCCAGCAGCCAAATGGGACAGGGGGCCTCCTACGAGCAGTACTTC. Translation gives CASSQMGQGASYEQYF.

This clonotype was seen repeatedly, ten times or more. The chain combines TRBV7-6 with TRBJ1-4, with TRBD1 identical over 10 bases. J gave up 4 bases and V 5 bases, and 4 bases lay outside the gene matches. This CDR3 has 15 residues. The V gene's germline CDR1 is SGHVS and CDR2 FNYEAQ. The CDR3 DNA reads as TGTGCCAGCAGCCGCGGGACAGGGGTTAATGAAAAACTGTTTTTT. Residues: CASSRGTGVNEKLFF. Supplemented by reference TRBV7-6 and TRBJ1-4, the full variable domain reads GAGVSQSPRYKVTKRGQDVALRCDPISGHVSLYWYRQALGQGPEFLTYFNYEAQQDKSGLPNDRFSAERPEGSISTLTIQRTEQRDSAMYRCASSRGTGVNEKLFFGSGTQLSVL.

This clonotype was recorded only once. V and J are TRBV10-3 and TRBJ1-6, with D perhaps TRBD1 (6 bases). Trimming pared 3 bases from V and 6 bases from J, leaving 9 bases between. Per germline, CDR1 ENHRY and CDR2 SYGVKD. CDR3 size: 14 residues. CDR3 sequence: CAISDGQSNSPLHF. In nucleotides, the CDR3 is TGTGCCATCAGTGACGGACAGAGTAATTCACCCCTCCACTTT.

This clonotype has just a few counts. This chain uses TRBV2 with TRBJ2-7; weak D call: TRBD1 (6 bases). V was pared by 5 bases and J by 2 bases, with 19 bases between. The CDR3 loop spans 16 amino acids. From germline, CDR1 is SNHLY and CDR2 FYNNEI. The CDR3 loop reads CASSYSSDRMTYEQYF. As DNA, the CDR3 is TGTGCCAGCAGTTACTCGAGCGACAGGATGACCTACGAGCAGTACTTC.

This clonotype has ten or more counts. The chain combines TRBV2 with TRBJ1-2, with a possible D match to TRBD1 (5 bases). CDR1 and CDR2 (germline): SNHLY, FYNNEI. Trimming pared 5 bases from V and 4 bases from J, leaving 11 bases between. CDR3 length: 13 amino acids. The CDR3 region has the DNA TGTGCCAGCAGTTCGGCAGGGATCTATGGCTACACCTTC. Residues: CASSSAGIYGYTF.

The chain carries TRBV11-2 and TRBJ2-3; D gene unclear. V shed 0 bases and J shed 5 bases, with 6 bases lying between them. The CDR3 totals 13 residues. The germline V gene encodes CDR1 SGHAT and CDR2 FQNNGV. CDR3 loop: CASSLDLVDTQYF. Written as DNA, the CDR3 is TGTGCCAGCAGCTTAGATCTCGTAGATACGCAGTATTTT. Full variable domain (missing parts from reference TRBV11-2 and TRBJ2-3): EAGVAQSPRYKIIEKRQSVAFWCNPISGHATLYWYQQILGQGPKLLIQFQNNGVVDDSQLPKDRFSAERLKGVDSTLKIQPAKLEDSAVYLCASSLDLVDTQYFGPGTRLTVL.

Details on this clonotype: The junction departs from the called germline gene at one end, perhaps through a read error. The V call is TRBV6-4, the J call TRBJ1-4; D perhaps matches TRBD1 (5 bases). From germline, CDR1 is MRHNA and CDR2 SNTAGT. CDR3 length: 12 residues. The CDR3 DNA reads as TGTGCCAGCAGTGAAACAGGTTTTGTCGTCTCTTTT. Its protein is CASSETGFVVSF.

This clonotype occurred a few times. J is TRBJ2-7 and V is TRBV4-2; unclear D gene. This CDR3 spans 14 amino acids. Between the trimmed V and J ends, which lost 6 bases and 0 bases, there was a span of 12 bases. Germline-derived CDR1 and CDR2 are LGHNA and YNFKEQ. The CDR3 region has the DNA TGTGCCAGCAGTTCCGCGGAAAACTCCTACGAGCAGTACTTC. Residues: CASSSAENSYEQYF.

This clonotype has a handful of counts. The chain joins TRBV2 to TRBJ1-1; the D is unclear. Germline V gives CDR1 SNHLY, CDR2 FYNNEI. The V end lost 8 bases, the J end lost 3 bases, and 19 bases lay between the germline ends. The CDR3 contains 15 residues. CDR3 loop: CASSPPRGRDTEAFF. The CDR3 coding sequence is TGTGCCAGCTCACCACCCCGCGGAAGGGACACTGAAGCTTTCTTT.